The source of this T cell receptor beta chain is a study of OX40 agonist ivuxolimab in advanced cancers. In the study overall: Patients received the agonistic anti-OX40 (CD134) antibody ivuxolimab.

Sequencing was performed with immunoSEQ multiplex PCR; in TCRdb, only in-frame clones are kept and a portion is missing. The repertoire holds roughly 150,000 clones, with 85% to 95% as singletons. Sequencing used CD4+ or CD8+ T cells sorted from blood, obtained in a trial of the OX40 agonist ivuxolimab. The sequence came from an adult with an advanced solid tumor such as melanoma, head and neck, liver or kidney cancer.

CDR3 protein: CASSVRVAGEGTDTQYF. The CDR3 DNA reads as TGTGCCAGCAGCGTAAGGGTGGCGGGAGAAGGCACAGATACGCAGTATTTT. The rearrangement joins TRBV9 to TRBJ2-3; TRBD2 aligns across 7 bases. This CDR3 region has 17 residues. The V gene's germline CDR1 is SGDLS and CDR2 YYNGEE. V gave up 1 base and J gave up 1 base; unmatched junction bases: 9.